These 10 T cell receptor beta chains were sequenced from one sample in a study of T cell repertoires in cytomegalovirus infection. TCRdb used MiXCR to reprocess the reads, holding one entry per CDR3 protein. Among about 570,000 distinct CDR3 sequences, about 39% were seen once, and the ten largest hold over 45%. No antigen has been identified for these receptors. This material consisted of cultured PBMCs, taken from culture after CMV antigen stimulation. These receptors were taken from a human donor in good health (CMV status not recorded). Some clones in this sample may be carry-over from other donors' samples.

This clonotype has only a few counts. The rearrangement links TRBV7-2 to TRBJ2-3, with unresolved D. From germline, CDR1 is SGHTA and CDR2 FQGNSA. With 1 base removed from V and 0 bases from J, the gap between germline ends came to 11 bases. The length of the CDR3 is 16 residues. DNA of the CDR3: TGTGCCAGCAGCTTAGTTCTGTGGGCTAGCACAGATACGCAGTATTTT. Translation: CASSLVLWASTDTQYF.

The chain's CDR3 is CASSLFRQGNTEAFF. CDR3 bases: TGTGCCAGCAGTTTATTTCGACAGGGGAACACTGAAGCTTTCTTT. The chain employs TRBV27 and TRBJ1-1, with 7 positions matching TRBD1. The germline V gene has CDR1 MNHEY and CDR2 SMNVEV (reference sequence). The CDR3 loop spans 15 amino acids. V was clipped by 1 base and J by 1 base; unmatched bases: 3.

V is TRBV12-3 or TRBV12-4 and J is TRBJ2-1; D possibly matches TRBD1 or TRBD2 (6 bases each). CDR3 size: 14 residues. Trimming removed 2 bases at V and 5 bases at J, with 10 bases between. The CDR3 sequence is CASSLWGADNEQFF. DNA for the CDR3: TGTGCCAGCAGTTTATGGGGGGCGGACAATGAGCAGTTCTTC.

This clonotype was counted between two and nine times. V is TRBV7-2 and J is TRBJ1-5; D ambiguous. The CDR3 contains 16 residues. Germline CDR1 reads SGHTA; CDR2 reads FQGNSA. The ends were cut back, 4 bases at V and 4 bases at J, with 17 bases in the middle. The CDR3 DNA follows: TGTGCCAGCAGCTCAAACCTTACGGGCCTAAATCAGCCCCAGCATTTT. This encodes CASSSNLTGLNQPQHF.

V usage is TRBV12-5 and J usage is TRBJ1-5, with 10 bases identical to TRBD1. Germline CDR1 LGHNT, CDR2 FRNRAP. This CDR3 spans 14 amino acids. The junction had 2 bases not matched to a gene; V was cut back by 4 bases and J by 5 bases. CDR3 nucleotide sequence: TGTGCTAGTGGTTCCGGGACAGGGGATCAGCCCCAGCATTTT. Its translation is CASGSGTGDQPQHF.

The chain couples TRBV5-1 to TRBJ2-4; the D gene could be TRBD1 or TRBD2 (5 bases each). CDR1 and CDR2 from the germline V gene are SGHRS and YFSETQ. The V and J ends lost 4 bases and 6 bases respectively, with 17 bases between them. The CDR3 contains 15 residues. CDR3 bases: TGCGCCAGCAGCCCCGAGCCGGGGACGGTAAACATTCAGTACTTC. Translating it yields CASSPEPGTVNIQYF.

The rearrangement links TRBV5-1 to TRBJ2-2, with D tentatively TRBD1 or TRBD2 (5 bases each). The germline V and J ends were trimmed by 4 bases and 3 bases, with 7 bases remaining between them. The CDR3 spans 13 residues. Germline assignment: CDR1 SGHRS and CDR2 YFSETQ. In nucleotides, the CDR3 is TGCGCCAGCAGCGGGGGTGACACCGGGGAGCTGTTTTTT. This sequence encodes CASSGGDTGELFF.

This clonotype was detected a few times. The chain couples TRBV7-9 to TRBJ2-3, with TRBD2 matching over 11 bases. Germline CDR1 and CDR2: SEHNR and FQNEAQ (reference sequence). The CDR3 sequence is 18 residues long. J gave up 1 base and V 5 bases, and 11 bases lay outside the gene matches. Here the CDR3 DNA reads TGTGCCAGCAGCCATTCTAGCGGGAGGCCTCCCGGCACAGATACGCAGTATTTT. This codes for CASSHSSGRPPGTDTQYF.

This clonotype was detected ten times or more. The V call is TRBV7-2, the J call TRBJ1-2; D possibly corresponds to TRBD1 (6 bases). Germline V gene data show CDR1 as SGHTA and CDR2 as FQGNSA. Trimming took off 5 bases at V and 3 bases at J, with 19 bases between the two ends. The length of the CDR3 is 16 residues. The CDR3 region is CASSRTIRGGDYGYTF. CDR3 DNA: TGTGCCAGCAGCCGTACGATAAGAGGGGGTGACTATGGCTACACCTTC.

CDR3 in amino acids: CASRQGALGEQYF. CDR3 nucleotide sequence: TGTGCCAGCAGACAGGGGGCGCTGGGCGAGCAGTACTTC. The chain carries TRBV27 and TRBJ2-7; 9 nucleotides align to TRBD1. There are 13 residues in the CDR3. V lost 6 bases and J lost 6; bases outside the gene matches: 6. Germline V gives CDR1 MNHEY, CDR2 SMNVEV (reference sequence).